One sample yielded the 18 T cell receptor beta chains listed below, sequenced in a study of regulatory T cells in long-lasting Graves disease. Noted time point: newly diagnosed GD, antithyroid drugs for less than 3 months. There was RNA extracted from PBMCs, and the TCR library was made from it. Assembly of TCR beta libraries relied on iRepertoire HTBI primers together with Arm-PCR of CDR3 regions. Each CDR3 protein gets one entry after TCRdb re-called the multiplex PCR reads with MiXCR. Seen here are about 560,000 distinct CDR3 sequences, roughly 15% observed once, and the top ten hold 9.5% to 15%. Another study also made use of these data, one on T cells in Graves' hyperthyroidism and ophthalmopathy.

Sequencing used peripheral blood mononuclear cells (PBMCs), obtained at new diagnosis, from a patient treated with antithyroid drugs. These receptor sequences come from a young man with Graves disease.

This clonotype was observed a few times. The CDR3 is CASSARDGRGEKLFF. The CDR3, as DNA: TGTGCCAGCAGCGCCAGGGACGGGAGGGGTGAAAAACTGTTTTTT. The V and J genes are TRBV7-8 and TRBJ1-4, with D maybe TRBD1 (5 bases). Germline CDR1 reads SGHVS; CDR2 reads FQNEAQ. V shed 5 bases and J shed 7 bases, with 17 bases lying between them. The CDR3 consists of 15 residues.

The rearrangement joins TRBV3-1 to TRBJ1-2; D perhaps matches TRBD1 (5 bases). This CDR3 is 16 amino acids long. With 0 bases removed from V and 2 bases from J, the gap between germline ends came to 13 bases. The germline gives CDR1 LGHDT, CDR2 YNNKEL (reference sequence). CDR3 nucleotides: TGTGCCAGCAGCCAAGATTGGGCAGGGATAAACTATGGCTACACCTTC. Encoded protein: CASSQDWAGINYGYTF.

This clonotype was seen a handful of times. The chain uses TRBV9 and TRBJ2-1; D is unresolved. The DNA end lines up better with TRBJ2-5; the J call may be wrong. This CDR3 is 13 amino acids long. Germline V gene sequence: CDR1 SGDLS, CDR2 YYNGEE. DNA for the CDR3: TGTGCCAGCAGCGTAGGTCTCCAAGAGACCCAGTACTTC. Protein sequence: CASSVGLQETQYF.

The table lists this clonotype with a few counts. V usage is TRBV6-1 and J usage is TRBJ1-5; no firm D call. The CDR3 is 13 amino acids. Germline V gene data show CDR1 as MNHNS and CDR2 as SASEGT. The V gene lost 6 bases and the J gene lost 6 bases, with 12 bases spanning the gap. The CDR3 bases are TGTGCCAGCAGGCTAAAGGGTTCTCAGCCCCAGCATTTT. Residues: CASRLKGSQPQHF.

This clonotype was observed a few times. The CDR3 DNA sequence: TGTGCCAGCAGTTCCCTAGACGTCGGCACAGATACGCAGTATTTT. Its translation: CASSSLDVGTDTQYF. The rearrangement uses TRBV6-2 or TRBV6-3 and TRBJ2-3, with D hard to call. Between the trimmed V and J ends, which lost 4 bases and 1 base, there was a span of 12 bases. The CDR3 extends over 15 amino acids. Germline-derived CDR1 and CDR2 are MNHEY and SVGEGT.

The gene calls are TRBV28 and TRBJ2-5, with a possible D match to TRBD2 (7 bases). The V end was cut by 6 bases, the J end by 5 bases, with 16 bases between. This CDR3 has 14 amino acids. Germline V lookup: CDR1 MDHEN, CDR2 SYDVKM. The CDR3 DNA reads TGTGCCAGCAGACCTGTGGGGGGGCGGGAGACCCAGTACTTC. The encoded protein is CASRPVGGRETQYF.

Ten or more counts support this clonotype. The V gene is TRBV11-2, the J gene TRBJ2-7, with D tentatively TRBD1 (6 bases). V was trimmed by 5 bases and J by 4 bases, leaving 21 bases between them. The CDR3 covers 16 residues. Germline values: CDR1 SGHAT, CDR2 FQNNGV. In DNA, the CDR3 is TGTGCCAGCAGCCGCCTAACAGGGCGAGGGTTTTACGAGCAGTACTTC. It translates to CASSRLTGRGFYEQYF.

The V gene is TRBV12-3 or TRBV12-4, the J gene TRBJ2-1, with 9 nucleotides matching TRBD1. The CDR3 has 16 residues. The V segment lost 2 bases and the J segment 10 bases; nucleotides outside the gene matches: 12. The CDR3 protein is CASSLPGTGLPYEQFF. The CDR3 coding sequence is TGTGCCAGCAGTTTACCTGGGACAGGGCTTCCCTACGAGCAGTTCTTC.

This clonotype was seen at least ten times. The CDR3 sequence is CAGQGSTSEQYF. The CDR3 DNA sequence: TGTGCCGGACAGGGGTCAACCTCCGAGCAGTACTTC. This chain connects TRBV28 to TRBJ2-7; 9 nucleotides match TRBD1. Germline-derived CDR1 and CDR2 are MDHEN and SYDVKM. The CDR3 runs 12 residues. Trimming cost V 11 bases and J 6 bases; bases outside gene matches: 8.

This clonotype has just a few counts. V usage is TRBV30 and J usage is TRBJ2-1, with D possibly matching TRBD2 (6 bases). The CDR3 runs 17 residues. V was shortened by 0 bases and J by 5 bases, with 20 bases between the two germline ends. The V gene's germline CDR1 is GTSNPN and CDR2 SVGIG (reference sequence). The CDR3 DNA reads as TGTGCCTGGAGTGTACGGGCAGGGCGGGAACCACACAATGAGCAGTTCTTC. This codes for CAWSVRAGREPHNEQFF.

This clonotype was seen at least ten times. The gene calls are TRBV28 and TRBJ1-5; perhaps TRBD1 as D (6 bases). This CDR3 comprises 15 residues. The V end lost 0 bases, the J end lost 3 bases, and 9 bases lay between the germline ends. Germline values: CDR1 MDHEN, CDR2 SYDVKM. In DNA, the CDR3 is TGTGCCAGCAGTTTATGGGACAGCGTCAATCAGCCCCAGCATTTT. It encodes CASSLWDSVNQPQHF.

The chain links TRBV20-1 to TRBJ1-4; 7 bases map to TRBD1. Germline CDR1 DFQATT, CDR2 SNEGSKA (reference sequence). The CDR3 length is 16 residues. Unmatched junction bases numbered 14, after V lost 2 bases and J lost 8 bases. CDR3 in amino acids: CSARPPDRQGLEKLFF. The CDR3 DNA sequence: TGCAGTGCTAGACCCCCAGATAGACAGGGATTAGAAAAACTGTTTTTT.

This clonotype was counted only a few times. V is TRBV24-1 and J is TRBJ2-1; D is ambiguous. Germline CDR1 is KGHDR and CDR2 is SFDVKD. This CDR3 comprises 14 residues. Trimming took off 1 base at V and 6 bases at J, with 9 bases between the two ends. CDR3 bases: TGTGCCACCAGTGATTTATCTGCTCCCAATGAGCAGTTCTTC. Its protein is CATSDLSAPNEQFF.

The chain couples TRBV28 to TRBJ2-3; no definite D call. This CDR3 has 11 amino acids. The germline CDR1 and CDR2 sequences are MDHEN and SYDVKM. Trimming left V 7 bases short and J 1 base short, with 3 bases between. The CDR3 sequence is CASIGTDTQYF. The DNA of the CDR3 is TGTGCCAGCATAGGCACAGATACGCAGTATTTT. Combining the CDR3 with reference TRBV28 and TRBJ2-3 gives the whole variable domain DVKVTQSSRYLVKRTGEKVFLECVQDMDHENMFWYRQDPGLGLRLIYFSYDVKMKEKGDIPEGYSVSREKKERFSLILESASTNQTSMYLCASIGTDTQYFGPGTRLTVL.

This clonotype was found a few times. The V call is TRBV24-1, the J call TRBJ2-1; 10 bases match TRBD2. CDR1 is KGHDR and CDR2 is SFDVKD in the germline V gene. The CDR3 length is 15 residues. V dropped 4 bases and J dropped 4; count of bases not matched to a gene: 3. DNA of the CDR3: TGTGCCACCAGTGAACCTAGCGGGGGTTACAATGAGCAGTTCTTC. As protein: CATSEPSGGYNEQFF.

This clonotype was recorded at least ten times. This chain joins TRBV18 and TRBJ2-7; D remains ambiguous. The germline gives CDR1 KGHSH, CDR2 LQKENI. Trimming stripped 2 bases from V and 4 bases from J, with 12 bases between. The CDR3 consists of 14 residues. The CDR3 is CASSPDSDGYEQYF. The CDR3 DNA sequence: TGTGCCAGCTCACCAGACTCGGACGGATACGAGCAGTACTTC.

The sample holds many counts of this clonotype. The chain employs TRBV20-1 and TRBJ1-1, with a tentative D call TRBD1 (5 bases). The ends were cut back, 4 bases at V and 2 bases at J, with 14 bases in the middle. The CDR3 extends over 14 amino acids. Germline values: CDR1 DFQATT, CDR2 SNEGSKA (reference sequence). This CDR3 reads CSANAGVYNTEAFF. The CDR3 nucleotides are TGCAGTGCTAACGCGGGGGTATATAACACTGAAGCTTTCTTT.

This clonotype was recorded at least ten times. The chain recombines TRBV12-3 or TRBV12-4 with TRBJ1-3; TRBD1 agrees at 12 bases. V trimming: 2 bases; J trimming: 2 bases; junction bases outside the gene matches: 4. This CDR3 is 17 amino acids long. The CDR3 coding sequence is TGTGCCAGCAGTTTATCGGGACAGGGGGCAGCTGGAAACACCATATATTTT. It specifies CASSLSGQGAAGNTIYF.